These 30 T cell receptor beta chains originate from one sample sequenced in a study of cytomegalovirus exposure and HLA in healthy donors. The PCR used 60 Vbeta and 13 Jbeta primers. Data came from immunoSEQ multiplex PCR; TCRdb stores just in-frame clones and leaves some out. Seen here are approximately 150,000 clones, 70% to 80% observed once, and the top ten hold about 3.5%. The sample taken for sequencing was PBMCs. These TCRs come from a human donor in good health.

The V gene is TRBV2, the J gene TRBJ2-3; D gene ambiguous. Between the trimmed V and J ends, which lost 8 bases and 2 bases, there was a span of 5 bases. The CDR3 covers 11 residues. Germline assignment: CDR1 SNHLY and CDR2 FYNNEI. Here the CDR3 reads CASRLTDTQYF. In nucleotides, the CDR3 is TGTGCCAGCCGACTCACAGATACGCAGTATTTT. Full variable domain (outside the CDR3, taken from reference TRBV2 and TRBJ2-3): EPEVTQTPSHQVTQMGQEVILRCVPISNHLYFYWYRQILGQKVEFLVSFYNNEISEKSEIFDDQFSVERPDGSNFTLKIRSTKLEDSAMYFCASRLTDTQYFGPGTRLTVL.

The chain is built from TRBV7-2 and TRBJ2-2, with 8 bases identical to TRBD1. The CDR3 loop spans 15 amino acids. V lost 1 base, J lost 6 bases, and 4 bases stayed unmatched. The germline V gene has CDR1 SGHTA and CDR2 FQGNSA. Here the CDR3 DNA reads TGTGCCAGCAGCTTAGTGGGACAGGTATCCGGGGAGCTGTTTTTT. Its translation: CASSLVGQVSGELFF. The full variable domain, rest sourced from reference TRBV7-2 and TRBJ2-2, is GAGVSQSPSNKVTEKGKDVELRCDPISGHTALYWYRQSLGQGLEFLIYFQGNSAPDKSGLPSDRFSAERTGGSVSTLTIQRTQQEDSAVYLCASSLVGQVSGELFFGEGSRLTVL.

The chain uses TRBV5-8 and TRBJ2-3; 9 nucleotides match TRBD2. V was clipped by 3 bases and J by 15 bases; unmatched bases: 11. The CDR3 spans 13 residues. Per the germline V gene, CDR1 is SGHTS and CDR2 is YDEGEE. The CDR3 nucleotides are TGTGCCAGCAGCTCGTTATCGACCGGGACTAGCTATTTT. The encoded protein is CASSSLSTGTSYF.

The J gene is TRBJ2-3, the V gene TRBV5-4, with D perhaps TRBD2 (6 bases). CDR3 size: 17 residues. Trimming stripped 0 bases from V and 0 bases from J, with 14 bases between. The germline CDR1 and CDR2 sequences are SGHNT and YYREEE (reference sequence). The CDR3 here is CASSLGPSELSTDTQYF. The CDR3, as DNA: TGTGCCAGCAGCTTGGGACCTAGCGAGCTTAGCACAGATACGCAGTATTTT.

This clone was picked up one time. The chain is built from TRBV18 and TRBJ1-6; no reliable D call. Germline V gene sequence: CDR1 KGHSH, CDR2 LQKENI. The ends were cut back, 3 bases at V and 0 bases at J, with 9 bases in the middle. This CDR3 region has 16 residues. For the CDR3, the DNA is TGTGCCAGCTCACCCCTCGGGAGCTCCTATAATTCACCCCTCCACTTT. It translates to CASSPLGSSYNSPLHF.

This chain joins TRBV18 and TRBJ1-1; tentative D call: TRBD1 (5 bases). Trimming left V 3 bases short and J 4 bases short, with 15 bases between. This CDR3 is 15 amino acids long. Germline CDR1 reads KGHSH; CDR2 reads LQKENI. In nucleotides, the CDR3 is TGTGCCAGCTCACCCGGGGGGGACGGTATCACTGAAGCTTTCTTT. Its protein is CASSPGGDGITEAFF.

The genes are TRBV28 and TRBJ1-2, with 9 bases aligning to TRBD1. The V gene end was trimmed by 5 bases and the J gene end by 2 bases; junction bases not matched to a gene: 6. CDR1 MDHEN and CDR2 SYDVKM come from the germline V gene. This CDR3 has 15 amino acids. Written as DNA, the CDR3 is TGTGCCAGCAGTGTCACAGGGGGCGAAAACTATGGCTACACCTTC. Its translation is CASSVTGGENYGYTF.

The CDR3 DNA reads TGTGCCAGCAGGTCTCTCGGACAGGGGGCTGAGGCCGGGGAGCTGTTTTTT. Amino acids: CASRSLGQGAEAGELFF. This sequence joins TRBV27 and TRBJ2-2, with 11 bases fitting TRBD1. Germline CDR1 reads MNHEY; CDR2 reads SMNVEV (reference sequence). With 6 bases clipped from V and 6 bases from J, the junction kept 12 bases outside the gene matches. The CDR3 runs 17 residues.

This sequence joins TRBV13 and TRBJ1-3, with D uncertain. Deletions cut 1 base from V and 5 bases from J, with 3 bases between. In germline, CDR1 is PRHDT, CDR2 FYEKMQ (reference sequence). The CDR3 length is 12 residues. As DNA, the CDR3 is TGTGCCAGCAGCTTAGTTAGAAACACCATATATTTT. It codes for CASSLVRNTIYF.

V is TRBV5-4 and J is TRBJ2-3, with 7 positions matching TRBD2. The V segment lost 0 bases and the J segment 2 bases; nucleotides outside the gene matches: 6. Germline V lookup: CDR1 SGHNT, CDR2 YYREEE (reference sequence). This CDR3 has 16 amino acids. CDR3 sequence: CASSLDASGLTDTQYF. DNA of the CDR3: TGTGCCAGCAGCTTGGATGCTAGCGGACTCACAGATACGCAGTATTTT. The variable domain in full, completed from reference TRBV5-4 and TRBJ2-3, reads ETGVTQSPTHLIKTRGQQVTLRCSSQSGHNTVSWYQQALGQGPQFIFQYYREEENGRGNFPPRFSGLQFPNYSSELNVNALELDDSALYLCASSLDASGLTDTQYFGPGTRLTVL.

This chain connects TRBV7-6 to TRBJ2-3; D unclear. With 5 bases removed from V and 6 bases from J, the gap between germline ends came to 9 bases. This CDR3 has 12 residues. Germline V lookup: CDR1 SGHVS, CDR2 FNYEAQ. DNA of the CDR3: TGTGCCAGCAGCCACATAACGGATACGCAGTATTTT. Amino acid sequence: CASSHITDTQYF. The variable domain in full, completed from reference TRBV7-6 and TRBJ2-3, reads GAGVSQSPRYKVTKRGQDVALRCDPISGHVSLYWYRQALGQGPEFLTYFNYEAQQDKSGLPNDRFSAERPEGSISTLTIQRTEQRDSAMYRCASSHITDTQYFGPGTRLTVL.

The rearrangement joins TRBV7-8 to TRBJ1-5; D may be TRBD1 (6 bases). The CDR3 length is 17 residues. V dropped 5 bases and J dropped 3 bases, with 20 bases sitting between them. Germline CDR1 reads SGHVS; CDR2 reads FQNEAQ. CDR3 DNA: TGTGCCAGCAGCCCCATCCCCAGAACAGGGTCCAATCAGCCCCAGCATTTT. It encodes CASSPIPRTGSNQPQHF. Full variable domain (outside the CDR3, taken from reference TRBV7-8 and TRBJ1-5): GAGVSQSPRYKVAKRGQDVALRCDPISGHVSLFWYQQALGQGPEFLTYFQNEAQLDKSGLPSDRFFAERPEGSVSTLKIQRTQQEDSAVYLCASSPIPRTGSNQPQHFGDGTRLSIL.

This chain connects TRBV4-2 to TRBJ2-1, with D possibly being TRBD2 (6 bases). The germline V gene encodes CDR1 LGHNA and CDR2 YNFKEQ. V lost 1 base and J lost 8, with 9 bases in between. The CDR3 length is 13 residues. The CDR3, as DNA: TGTGCCAGCAGCCAAGTTCGCGGGGATGAGCAGTTCTTC. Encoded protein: CASSQVRGDEQFF.

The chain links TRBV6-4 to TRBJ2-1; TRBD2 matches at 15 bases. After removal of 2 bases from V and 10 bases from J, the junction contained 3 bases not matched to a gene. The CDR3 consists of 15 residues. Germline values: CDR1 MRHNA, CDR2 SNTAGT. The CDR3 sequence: CASSDPGTSGGEQFF. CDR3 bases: TGTGCCAGCAGTGACCCCGGGACTAGCGGGGGGGAGCAGTTCTTC.

Written as DNA, the CDR3 is TGTGCCAGCATCTTTTCATCCAGGGACAATGAGCAGTTCTTC. This sequence encodes CASIFSSRDNEQFF. V usage is TRBV6-6 and J usage is TRBJ2-1, with D tentatively TRBD1 (5 bases). Trimming took off 7 bases at V and 5 bases at J, with 15 bases between the two ends. The CDR3 contains 14 residues. Germline V gene data show CDR1 as MNHNY and CDR2 as SVGAGI (reference sequence).

The CDR3 DNA is TGTGCCTGGAGTGTGGAGCGGAGTCTCTACAATGAGCAGTTCTTC. This sequence encodes CAWSVERSLYNEQFF. The chain carries TRBV30 and TRBJ2-1; D is possibly TRBD2 (5 bases). V lost 0 bases to trimming and J lost 3 bases, with 12 bases between them. Looked up from germline, CDR1 is GTSNPN and CDR2 is SVGIG (reference sequence). This CDR3 spans 15 amino acids. The whole variable domain, filled in from reference TRBV30 and TRBJ2-1, reads SQTIHQWPATLVQPVGSPLSLECTVEGTSNPNLYWYRQAAGRGLQLLFYSVGIGQISSEVPQNLSASRPQDRQFILSSKKLLLSDSGFYLCAWSVERSLYNEQFFGPGTRLTVL.

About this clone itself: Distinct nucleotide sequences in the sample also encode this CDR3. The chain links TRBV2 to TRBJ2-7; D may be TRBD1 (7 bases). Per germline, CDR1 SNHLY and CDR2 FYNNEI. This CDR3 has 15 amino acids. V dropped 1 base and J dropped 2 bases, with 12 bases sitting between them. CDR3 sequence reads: CASSEGPGGTYEQYF. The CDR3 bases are TGTGCCAGCAGTGAAGGTCCAGGGGGGACCTACGAGCAGTACTTC.

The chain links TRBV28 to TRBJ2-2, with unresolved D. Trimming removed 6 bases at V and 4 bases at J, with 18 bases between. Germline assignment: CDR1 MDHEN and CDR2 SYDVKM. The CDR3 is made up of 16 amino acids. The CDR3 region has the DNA TGTGCCAGCAGGGGCGCCGGCCGCTTGGGCACCGGGGAGCTGTTTTTT. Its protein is CASRGAGRLGTGELFF.

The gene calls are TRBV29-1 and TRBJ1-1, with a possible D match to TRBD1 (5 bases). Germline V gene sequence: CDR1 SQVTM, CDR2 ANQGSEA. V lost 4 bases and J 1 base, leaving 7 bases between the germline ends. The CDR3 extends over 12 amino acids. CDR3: CSVVGGNTEAFF. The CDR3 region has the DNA TGCAGCGTTGTGGGGGGGAACACTGAAGCTTTCTTT. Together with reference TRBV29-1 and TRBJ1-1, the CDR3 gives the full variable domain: SAVISQKPSRDICQRGTSLTIQCQVDSQVTMMFWYRQQPGQSLTLIATANQGSEATYESGFVIDKFPISRPNLTFSTLTVSNMSPEDSSIYLCSVVGGNTEAFFGQGTRLTVV.

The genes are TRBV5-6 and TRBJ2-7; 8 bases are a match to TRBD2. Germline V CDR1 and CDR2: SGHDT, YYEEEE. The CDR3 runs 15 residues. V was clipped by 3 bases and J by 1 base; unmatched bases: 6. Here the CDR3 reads CASSSRGGRSYEQYF. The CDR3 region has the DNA TGTGCCAGCAGCTCTCGCGGGGGGAGATCCTACGAGCAGTACTTC.

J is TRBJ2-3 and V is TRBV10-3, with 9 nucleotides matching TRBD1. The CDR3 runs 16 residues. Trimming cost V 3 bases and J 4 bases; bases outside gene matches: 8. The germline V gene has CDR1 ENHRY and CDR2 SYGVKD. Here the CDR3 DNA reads TGTGCCATCAGTGACTGGGACAGGGCCATTCCAGATACGCAGTATTTT. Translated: CAISDWDRAIPDTQYF.

The CDR3 DNA reads as TGTGCCAGCAGCTTTCCGGGGGGGTCTTGGTATTTCGGCTCCTACAATGAGCAGTTCTTC. Residues: CASSFPGGSWYFGSYNEQFF. This chain uses TRBV28 with TRBJ2-1, with TRBD2 matching over 8 bases. The junction had 19 bases not matched to a gene; V was cut back by 6 bases and J by 0 bases. CDR3 length equals 20 residues. The germline CDR1 and CDR2 sequences are MDHEN and SYDVKM.

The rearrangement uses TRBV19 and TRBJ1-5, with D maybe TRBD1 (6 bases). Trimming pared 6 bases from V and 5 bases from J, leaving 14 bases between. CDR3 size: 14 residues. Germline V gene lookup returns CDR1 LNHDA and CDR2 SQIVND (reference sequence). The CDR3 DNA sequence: TGTGCCAGTAGCACGGGACACCTCGATCAGCCCCAGCATTTT. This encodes CASSTGHLDQPQHF. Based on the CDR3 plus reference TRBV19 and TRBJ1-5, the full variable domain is DGGITQSPKYLFRKEGQNVTLSCEQNLNHDAMYWYRQDPGQGLRLIYYSQIVNDFQKGDIAEGYSVSREKKESFPLTVTSAQKNPTAFYLCASSTGHLDQPQHFGDGTRLSIL.

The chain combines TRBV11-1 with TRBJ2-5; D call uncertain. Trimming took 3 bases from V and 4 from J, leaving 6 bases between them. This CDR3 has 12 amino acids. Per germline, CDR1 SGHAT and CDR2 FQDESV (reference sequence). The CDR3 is CASSFLSETQYF. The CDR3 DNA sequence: TGTGCCAGCAGCTTTCTATCAGAGACCCAGTACTTC.

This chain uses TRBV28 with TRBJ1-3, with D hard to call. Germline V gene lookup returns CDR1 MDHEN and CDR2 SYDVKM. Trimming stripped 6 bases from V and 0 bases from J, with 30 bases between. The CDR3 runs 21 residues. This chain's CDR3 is CASSPMGEPVWQADSGNTIYF. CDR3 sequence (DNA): TGTGCCAGCAGCCCTATGGGTGAGCCCGTCTGGCAGGCCGACTCTGGAAACACCATATATTTT.

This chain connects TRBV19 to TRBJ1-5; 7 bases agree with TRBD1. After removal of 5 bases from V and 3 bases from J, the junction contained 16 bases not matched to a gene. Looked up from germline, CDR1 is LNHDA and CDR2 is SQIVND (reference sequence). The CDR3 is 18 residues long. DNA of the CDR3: TGTGCCAGTAGTCCTCAGCAAAGGGACAGCCGATACAATCAGCCCCAGCATTTT. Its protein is CASSPQQRDSRYNQPQHF. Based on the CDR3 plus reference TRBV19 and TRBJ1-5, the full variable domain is DGGITQSPKYLFRKEGQNVTLSCEQNLNHDAMYWYRQDPGQGLRLIYYSQIVNDFQKGDIAEGYSVSREKKESFPLTVTSAQKNPTAFYLCASSPQQRDSRYNQPQHFGDGTRLSIL.

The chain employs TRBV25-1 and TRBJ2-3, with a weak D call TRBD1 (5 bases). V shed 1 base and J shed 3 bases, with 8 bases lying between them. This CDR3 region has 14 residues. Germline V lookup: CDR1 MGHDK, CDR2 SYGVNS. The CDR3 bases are TGTGCCAGCAGTGAATCGAGGACAACAGATACGCAGTATTTT. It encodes CASSESRTTDTQYF.

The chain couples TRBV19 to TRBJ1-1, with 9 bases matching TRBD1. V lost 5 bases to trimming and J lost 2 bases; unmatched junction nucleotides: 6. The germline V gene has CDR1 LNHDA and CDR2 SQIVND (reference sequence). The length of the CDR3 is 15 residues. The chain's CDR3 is CASSYTGGRNTEAFF. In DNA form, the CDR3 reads TGTGCCAGTAGTTACACAGGGGGCCGAAACACTGAAGCTTTCTTT.

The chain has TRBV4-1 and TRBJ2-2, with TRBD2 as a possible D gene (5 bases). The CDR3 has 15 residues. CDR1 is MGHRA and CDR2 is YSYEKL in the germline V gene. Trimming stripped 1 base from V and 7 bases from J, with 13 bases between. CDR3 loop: CASSQVGGRRGELFF. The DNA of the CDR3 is TGCGCCAGCAGCCAAGTAGGAGGCAGGCGCGGGGAGCTGTTTTTT.

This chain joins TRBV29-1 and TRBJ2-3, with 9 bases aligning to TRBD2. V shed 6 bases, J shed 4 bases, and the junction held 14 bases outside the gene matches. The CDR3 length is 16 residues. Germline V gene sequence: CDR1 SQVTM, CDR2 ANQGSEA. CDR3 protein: CSVDNFAGGRPDTQYF. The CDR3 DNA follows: TGCAGCGTCGACAACTTTGCGGGGGGGCGTCCAGATACGCAGTATTTT.